The 8 T cell receptor beta chains presented below share a single source sample, sequenced in a study of beta chain features in type 1 diabetes (dated 2018 in TCRdb). Library preparation was by the immunoSEQ multiplex PCR assay. All of the isolated RNA was reverse transcribed with the High Capacity cDNA Reverse Transcription Kit, so expressed TCRB transcripts were sequenced. TCRdb stores this immuneACCESS table with in-frame sequences only. Part of the clones is absent; in the studies checked, under half of the shortfall reflects unresolved V genes, and no reason is known for the rest. The sample profile shows just over 600,000 clones; around 15% of them were found once. Of the sample, approximately 0.087% falls within the top ten clones. The sample taken for sequencing was naive CD4+ T cells from blood. The cell subset or site label corresponds to: true naive CD4+ T cells. The receptors originated from a man between 18 and 29 years old in good health.

The J gene is TRBJ2-7, the V gene TRBV11-2, with 8 bases that match TRBD2. V lost 4 bases to trimming and J lost 3 bases; unmatched junction nucleotides: 5. In germline, CDR1 is SGHAT, CDR2 FQNNGV. The CDR3 has 14 residues. The CDR3 spells CASSSLSGNYEQYF. In DNA, the CDR3 is TGTGCCAGCAGCTCCCTTAGCGGGAACTACGAGCAGTACTTC. Based on the CDR3 plus reference TRBV11-2 and TRBJ2-7, the full variable domain is EAGVAQSPRYKIIEKRQSVAFWCNPISGHATLYWYQQILGQGPKLLIQFQNNGVVDDSQLPKDRFSAERLKGVDSTLKIQPAKLEDSAVYLCASSSLSGNYEQYFGPGTRLTVT.

In the case of this clone: This CDR3 is also generated by other DNA sequences in the sample. This chain links TRBV6-5 with TRBJ2-1, with D hard to call. Trimming stripped 0 bases from V and 8 bases from J, with 5 bases between. The CDR3 spans 12 residues. The germline V gene encodes CDR1 MNHEY and CDR2 SVGAGI. CDR3 loop: CASSYSGHEQFF. The CDR3 nucleotides read TGTGCCAGCAGTTACTCAGGGCATGAGCAGTTCTTC.

This clone was observed a handful of times. The V gene is TRBV9, the J gene TRBJ2-1; D not certain. The V end lost 0 bases, the J end lost 1 base, and 20 bases lay between the germline ends. This CDR3 region has 19 residues. CDR1 SGDLS and CDR2 YYNGEE come from the germline V gene. The CDR3 here is CASSVEASWWIGSYNEQFF. In DNA, the CDR3 is TGTGCCAGCAGCGTAGAGGCCAGTTGGTGGATTGGTTCCTACAATGAGCAGTTCTTC.

This clone appeared a few times. The CDR3 DNA follows: TGCGCCAGCAGCCAAGTCGGAGGACAGGGGGCCTACGAGCAGTACTTC. As protein: CASSQVGGQGAYEQYF. This chain joins TRBV4-3 and TRBJ2-7, with 10 bases matching TRBD1. The V and J ends lost 1 base and 2 bases, in that order; junction bases with no gene match: 5. This CDR3 contains 16 residues. CDR1 is LGHNA, CDR2 YSLEER, per germline.

This clone was detected a few times. This chain links TRBV4-1 with TRBJ2-5, with 7 bases aligning to TRBD2. J was trimmed by 5 bases and V by 6 bases; bases with no gene match: 12. This CDR3 is built from 15 residues. CDR1 is MGHRA and CDR2 is YSYEKL in the germline V gene. The CDR3, as DNA: TGCGCCAGCAGTCTCAGCGGGGTGGGCGCGGAGACCCAGTACTTC. It specifies CASSLSGVGAETQYF.

The chain uses TRBV5-4 and TRBJ2-5, with D uncertain. The germline V and J ends were trimmed by 2 bases and 2 bases, with 13 bases remaining between them. CDR3 length: 15 residues. The germline V gene encodes CDR1 SGHNT and CDR2 YYREEE (reference sequence). This chain's CDR3 is CASSFRNSQQETQYF. The CDR3 bases are TGTGCCAGCAGCTTCAGAAACTCGCAACAAGAGACCCAGTACTTC. Together with reference TRBV5-4 and TRBJ2-5, the CDR3 gives the full variable domain: ETGVTQSPTHLIKTRGQQVTLRCSSQSGHNTVSWYQQALGQGPQFIFQYYREEENGRGNFPPRFSGLQFPNYSSELNVNALELDDSALYLCASSFRNSQQETQYFGPGTRLLVL.

The chain employs TRBV6-6 and TRBJ2-6; no firm D call. With 7 bases removed from V and 2 bases from J, the gap between germline ends came to 15 bases. CDR1 and CDR2 (germline): MNHNY, SVGAGI (reference sequence). The CDR3 runs to 16 residues. The CDR3 nucleotides read TGTGCCAGCACAGAGACGTGGGATGCTGGGGCCAACGTCCTGACTTTC. This encodes CASTETWDAGANVLTF.

This clone was counted a few times. The rearrangement uses TRBV5-6 and TRBJ1-5; 7 positions match TRBD1. J was trimmed by 4 bases and V by 4 bases; bases with no gene match: 5. CDR1 and CDR2 from the germline V gene are SGHDT and YYEEEE. The CDR3 has 14 residues. CDR3 DNA sequence: TGTGCCAGCAGCCCGGACAGGTCTAATCAGCCCCAGCATTTT. Residues: CASSPDRSNQPQHF.